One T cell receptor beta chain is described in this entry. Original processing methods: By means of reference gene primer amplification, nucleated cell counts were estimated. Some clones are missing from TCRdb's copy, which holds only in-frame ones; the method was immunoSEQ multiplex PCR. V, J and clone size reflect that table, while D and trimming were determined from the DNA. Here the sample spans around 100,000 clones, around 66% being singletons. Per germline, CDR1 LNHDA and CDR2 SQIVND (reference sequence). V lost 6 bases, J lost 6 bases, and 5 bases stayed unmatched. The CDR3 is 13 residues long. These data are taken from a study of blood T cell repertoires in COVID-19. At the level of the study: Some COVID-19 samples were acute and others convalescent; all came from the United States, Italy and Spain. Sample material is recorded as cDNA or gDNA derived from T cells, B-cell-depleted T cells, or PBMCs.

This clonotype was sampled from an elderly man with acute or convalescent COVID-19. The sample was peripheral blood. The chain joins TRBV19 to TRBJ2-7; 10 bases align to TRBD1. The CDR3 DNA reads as TGTGCCAGTAGCCGGGACAGGGGTGGCGAGCAGTACTTC. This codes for CASSRDRGGEQYF.